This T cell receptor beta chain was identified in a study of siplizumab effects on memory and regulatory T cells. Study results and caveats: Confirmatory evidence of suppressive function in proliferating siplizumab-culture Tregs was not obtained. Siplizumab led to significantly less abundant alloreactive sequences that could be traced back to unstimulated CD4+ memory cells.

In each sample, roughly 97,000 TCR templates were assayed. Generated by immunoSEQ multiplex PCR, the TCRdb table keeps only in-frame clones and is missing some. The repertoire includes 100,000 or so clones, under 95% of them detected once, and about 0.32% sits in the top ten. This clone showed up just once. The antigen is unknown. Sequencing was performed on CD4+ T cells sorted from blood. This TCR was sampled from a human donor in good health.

This CDR3 reads CASSLLQTTGELFF. CDR3 DNA: TGTGCCAGCAGCTTACTACAGACCACCGGGGAGCTGTTTTTT. The rearrangement links TRBV13 to TRBJ2-2; D gene ambiguous. There are 14 residues in the CDR3. V was trimmed by 2 bases and J by 4 bases, leaving 8 bases between them. CDR1 is PRHDT and CDR2 is FYEKMQ in the germline V gene (reference sequence).